The clone carrying this T cell receptor beta chain was observed a handful of times. In the source study's methods: Reference gene primer amplification gave estimated nucleated cell counts. TCRdb's copy holds only in-frame clones and misses some; the assay was immunoSEQ multiplex PCR. V and J calls and clone size come straight from that table; D and trimming were deduced from the DNA. The data show roughly 200,000 clones, less than 80% seen once. This sample is drawn from a study of blood T cell repertoires in COVID-19. Overall study context: The United States, Italy and Spain provided the acute and convalescent COVID-19 samples. Sources were T cells, B-cell-depleted T cells, or PBMCs; the material itself was cDNA or gDNA.

V shed 4 bases and J shed 6 bases, with 18 bases lying between them. CDR1 is ENHRY, CDR2 SYGVKD, per germline. This CDR3 is built from 15 residues. Sequenced sample: peripheral blood. This sequence was found in a man between 45 and 60 years old who had recovered from COVID-19. The J gene is TRBJ1-2, the V gene TRBV10-3; a weak D match, TRBD1 (6 bases). The CDR3 loop reads CAISAEARTADGYTF. The CDR3 DNA sequence: TGTGCCATCAGTGCCGAAGCTAGGACAGCTGATGGCTACACCTTC.